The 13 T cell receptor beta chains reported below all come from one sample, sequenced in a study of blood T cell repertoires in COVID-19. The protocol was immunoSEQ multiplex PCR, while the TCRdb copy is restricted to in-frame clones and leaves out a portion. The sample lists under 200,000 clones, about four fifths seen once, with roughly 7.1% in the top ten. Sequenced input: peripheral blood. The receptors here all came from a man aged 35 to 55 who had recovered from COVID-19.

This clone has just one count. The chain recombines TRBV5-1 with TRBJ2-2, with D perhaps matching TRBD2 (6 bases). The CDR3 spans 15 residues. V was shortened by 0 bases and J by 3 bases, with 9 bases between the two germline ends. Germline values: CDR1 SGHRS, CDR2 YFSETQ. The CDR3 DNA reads TGCGCCAGCAGCTTGGCCGCTAGCGACACCGGGGAGCTGTTTTTT. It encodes CASSLAASDTGELFF.

In DNA, the CDR3 is TGTGCCAGCAGTTCACCTCGGGTACGCACTGAAGCTTTCTTT. This encodes CASSSPRVRTEAFF. V gene TRBV6-5 combines with J gene TRBJ1-1, with unresolved D. Trimming removed 4 bases from V and 4 bases from J, with 13 bases in between. CDR1 is MNHEY, CDR2 SVGAGI, per germline. The CDR3 extends over 14 amino acids.

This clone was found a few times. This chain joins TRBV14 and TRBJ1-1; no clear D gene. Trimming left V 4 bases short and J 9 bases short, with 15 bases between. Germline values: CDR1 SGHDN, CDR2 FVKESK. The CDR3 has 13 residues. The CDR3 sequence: CASSPVLTEQAFF. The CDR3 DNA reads TGTGCCAGCAGCCCCGTCCTTACTGAACAAGCTTTCTTT. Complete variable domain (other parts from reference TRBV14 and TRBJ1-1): EAGVTQFPSHSVIEKGQTVTLRCDPISGHDNLYWYRRVMGKEIKFLLHFVKESKQDESGMPNNRFLAERTGGTYSTLKVQPAELEDSGVYFCASSPVLTEQAFFGQGTRLTVV.

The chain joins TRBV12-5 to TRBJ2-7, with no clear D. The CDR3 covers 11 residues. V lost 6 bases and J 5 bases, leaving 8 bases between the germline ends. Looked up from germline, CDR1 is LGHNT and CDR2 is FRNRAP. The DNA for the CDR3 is TGTGCTAGTGGGCGGTCGGACGAGCAGTACTTC. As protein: CASGRSDEQYF.

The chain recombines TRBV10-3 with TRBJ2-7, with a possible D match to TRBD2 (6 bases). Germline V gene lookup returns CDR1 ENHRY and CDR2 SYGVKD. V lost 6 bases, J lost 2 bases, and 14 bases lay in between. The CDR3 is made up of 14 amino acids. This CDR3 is CAISPGGDPYEQYF. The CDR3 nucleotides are TGTGCCATCAGCCCAGGCGGGGACCCCTACGAGCAGTACTTC.

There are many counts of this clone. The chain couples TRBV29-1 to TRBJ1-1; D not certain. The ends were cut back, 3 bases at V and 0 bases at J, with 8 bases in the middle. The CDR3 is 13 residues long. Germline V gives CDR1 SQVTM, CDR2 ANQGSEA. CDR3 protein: CSVDAGLNTEAFF. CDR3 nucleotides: TGCAGCGTTGATGCTGGCTTGAACACTGAAGCTTTCTTT.

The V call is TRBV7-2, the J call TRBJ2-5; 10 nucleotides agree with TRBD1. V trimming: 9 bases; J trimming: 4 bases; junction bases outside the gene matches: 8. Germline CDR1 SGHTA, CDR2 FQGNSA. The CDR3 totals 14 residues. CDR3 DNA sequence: TGTGCCAGTCAACCGGGACAGGGGCGAGAGACCCAGTACTTC. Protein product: CASQPGQGRETQYF.

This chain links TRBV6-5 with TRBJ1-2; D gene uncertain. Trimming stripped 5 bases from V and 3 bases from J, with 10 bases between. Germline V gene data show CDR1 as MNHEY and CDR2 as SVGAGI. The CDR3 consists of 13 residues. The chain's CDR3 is CASSPSVDYGYTF. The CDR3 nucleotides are TGTGCCAGCAGTCCCAGCGTAGACTATGGCTACACCTTC.

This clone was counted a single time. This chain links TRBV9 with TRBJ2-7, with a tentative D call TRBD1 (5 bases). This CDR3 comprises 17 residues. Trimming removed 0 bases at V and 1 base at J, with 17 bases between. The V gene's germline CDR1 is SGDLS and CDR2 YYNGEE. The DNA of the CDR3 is TGTGCCAGCAGCGTAGGATGGTTAGGGGCGGCGTCCTACGAGCAGTACTTC. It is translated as CASSVGWLGAASYEQYF.

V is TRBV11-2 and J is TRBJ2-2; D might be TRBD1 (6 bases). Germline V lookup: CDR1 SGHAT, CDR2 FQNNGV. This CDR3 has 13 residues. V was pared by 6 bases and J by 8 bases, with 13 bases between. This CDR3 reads CASRDSFGGELFF. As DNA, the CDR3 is TGTGCCAGCAGGGACAGCTTTGGAGGGGAGCTGTTTTTT.

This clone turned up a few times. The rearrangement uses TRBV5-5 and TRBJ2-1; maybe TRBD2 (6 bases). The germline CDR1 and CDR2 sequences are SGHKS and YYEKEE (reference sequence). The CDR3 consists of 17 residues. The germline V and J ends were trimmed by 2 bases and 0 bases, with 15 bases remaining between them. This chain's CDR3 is CASSFSGDSSSYNEQFF. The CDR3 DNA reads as TGTGCCAGCAGCTTCTCGGGGGATTCGAGCTCCTACAATGAGCAGTTCTTC.

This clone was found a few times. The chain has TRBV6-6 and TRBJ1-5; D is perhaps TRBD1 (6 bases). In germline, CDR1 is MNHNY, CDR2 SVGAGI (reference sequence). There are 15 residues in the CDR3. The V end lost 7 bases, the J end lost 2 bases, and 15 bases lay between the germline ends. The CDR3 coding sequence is TGTGCCAGCAAGAAACAGGGTGTTGGCAATCAGCCCCAGCATTTT. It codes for CASKKQGVGNQPQHF.

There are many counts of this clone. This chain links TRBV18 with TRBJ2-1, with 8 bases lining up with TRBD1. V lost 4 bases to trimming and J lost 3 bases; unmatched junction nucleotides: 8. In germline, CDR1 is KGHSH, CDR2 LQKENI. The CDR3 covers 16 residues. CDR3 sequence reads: CASSQGTGLRYNEQFF. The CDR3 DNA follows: TGTGCCAGCTCACAGGGGACAGGACTTCGCTACAATGAGCAGTTCTTC.